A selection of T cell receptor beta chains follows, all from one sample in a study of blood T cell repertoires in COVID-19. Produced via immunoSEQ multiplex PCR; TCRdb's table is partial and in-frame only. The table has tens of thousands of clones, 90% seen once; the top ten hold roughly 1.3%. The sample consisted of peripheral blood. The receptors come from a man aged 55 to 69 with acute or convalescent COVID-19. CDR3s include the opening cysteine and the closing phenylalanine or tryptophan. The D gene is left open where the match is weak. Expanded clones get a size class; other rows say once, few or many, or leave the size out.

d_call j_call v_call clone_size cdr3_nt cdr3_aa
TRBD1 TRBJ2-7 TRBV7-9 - TGTGCCAGCAGCCCCCGGGACAGCTCCTACGAGCAGTACTTC CASSPRDSSYEQYF
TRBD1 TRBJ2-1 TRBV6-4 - TGTGCCAGCAGTGGAGGGACAGGGGGCGATTTTGCCTACAATGAGCAGTTCTTC CASSGGTGGDFAYNEQFF
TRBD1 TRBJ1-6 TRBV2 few TGTGCCAGCAGGGCCGGGACAGGGGATGGGTCACCCCTCCACTTT CASRAGTGDGSPLHF
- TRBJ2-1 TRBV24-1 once TGTGCCACCAGGGGCCGTTCAAGCTCCTACAATGAGCAGTTCTTC CATRGRSSSYNEQFF
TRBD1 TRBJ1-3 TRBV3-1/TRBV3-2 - TGTGCCAGCAGCCGCGGACAGGGTGTGAACACCATATATTTT CASSRGQGVNTIYF
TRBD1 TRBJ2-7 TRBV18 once TGTGCCAGCTCACCAGGGACAGGGTTTAAGGAGCAGTACTTC CASSPGTGFKEQYF
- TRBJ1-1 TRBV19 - TGTGCCAGTAGTATAAGTTTTTCCGGTCGGGCTTTCTTT CASSISFSGRAFF
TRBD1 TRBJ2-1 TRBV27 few TGTGCCAGCAGTTTACACACCGGGACAGGGGTAAATGAGCAGTTCTTC CASSLHTGTGVNEQFF
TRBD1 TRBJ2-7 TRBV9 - TGTGCCAGCAGCCTTCAGGACAGGGGCAACGAGCAGTACTTC CASSLQDRGNEQYF
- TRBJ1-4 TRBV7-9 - TGTGCCAGCAGCACAGGTGGACTAAGGGATGAAAAACTGTTTTTT CASSTGGLRDEKLFF
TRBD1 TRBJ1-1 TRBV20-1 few TGCAGTGCTAGTCCCGGGACAGGGATGAACACTGAAGCTTTCTTT CSASPGTGMNTEAFF
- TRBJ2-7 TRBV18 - TGTGCCAGCTCACTAGCAGGGGATCCCTCCTACGAGCAGTACTTC CASSLAGDPSYEQYF
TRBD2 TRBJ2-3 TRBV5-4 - TGTGCCAGCAGCTTGCGAAGCGGGGTCTCAGATACGCAGTATTTT CASSLRSGVSDTQYF
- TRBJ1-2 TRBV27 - TGTGCCAGCAGTTTATCGTGGGCAGGCGGCTACACCTTC CASSLSWAGGYTF
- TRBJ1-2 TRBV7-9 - TGTGCCAGCAGGTCTACAGGTTACGATGGCTACACCTTC CASRSTGYDGYTF
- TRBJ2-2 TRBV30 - TGTGCCGGTGGGGGGGCCGGGACCGGGGAGCTGTTTTTT CAGGGAGTGELFF
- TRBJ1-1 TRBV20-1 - TGCAGTGCTATCGACGGGGGATTAGCTTTCTTT CSAIDGGLAFF
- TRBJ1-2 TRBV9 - TGTGCCAGCCCTACGGACAATAACTATGGCTACACCTTC CASPTDNNYGYTF
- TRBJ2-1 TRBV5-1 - TGCGCCAGCAGCCTCACCGGGACACTAGTTCTTGAGCAGTTCTTC CASSLTGTLVLEQFF
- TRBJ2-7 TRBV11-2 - TGTGCCAGCAGCCGCGTGGGGACTCCCAGAGACGAGCAGTACTTC CASSRVGTPRDEQYF
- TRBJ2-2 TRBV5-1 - TGCGCCAGCAGCTTGGTGGCGGTGAACACCGGGGAGCTGTTTTTT CASSLVAVNTGELFF
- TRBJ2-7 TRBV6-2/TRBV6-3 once TGTGCCAGCAGTTACTCGTACCTTCAGGACTCCTACGAGCAGTACTTC CASSYSYLQDSYEQYF
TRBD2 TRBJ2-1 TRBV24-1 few TGTGCCACCAGTGTTCCCGGGACTAGCGGGGGGGCCTACAATGAGCAGTTCTTC CATSVPGTSGGAYNEQFF
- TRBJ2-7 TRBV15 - TGTGCCACCAGCAGAGGGGCCGGGACAATCTACGAGCAGTACTTC CATSRGAGTIYEQYF
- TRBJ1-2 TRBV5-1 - TGCGCCAGCAGCTTGGCGGGGGAGCATGGCTACACCTTC CASSLAGEHGYTF
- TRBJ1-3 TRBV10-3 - TGTGCCATCAGTGAGTCTAACAGGGAAGGCTCTGGAAACACCATATATTTT CAISESNREGSGNTIYF
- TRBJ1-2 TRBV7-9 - TGTGCCAGCAGCTTAGAACGGGGTCACAGAAAAGGGGGCTACACCTTC CASSLERGHRKGGYTF
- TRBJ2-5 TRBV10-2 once TGCGCCAGCACAGGGCGAGAGACCCAGTACTTC CASTGRETQYF
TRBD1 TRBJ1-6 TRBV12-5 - TGTGCTAGTGGTTCGCCTACGGGGACAGGGGGCTCACCCCTCCACTTT CASGSPTGTGGSPLHF
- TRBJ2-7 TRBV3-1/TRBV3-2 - TGTGCCAGCATAAGCGTCGGGCCAGGGTACCACGAGCAGTACTTC CASISVGPGYHEQYF
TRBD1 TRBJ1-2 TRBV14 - TGTGCCAGCAGCCAGGGACAGGCCTATGGCTACACCTTC CASSQGQAYGYTF
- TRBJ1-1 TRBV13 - TGTGCCAGCAGCCTAGCCCCTTCTGAAGCTTTCTTT CASSLAPSEAFF
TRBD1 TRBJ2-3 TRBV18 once TGTGCCAGCTCACAGGGGGCAGGCACAGATACGCAGTATTTT CASSQGAGTDTQYF
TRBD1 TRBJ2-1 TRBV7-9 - TGTGCCAGCAGCTTTCTGACAGGGCTTTACAATGAGCAGTTCTTC CASSFLTGLYNEQFF
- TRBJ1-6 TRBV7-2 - TGTGCCAGCAGCCCAGCTGGGAGGCCCCTCCACTTT CASSPAGRPLHF
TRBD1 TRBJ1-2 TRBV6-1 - TGTGCCAGCAGTGAAGATAGAGGGGGCGTCGGTGGCTACACCTTC CASSEDRGGVGGYTF
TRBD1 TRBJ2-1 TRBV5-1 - TGCGCCAGCAGCTACCGACAGGGCGGGAATGAGCAGTTCTTC CASSYRQGGNEQFF
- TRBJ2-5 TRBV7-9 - TGTGCCAGCAGCCCCTTAGAGACCCAGTACTTC CASSPLETQYF
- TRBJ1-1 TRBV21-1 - TGTGCCAGCAGCGAAAAACAGGGGGCGTCAGCAATTAACACTGAAGCTTTCTTT CASSEKQGASAINTEAFF
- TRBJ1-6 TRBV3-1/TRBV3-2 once TGTGCCAGCAGCCATACAGAGAGTTCACCCCTCCACTTT CASSHTESSPLHF
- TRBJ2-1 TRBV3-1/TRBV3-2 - TGTGCCAGCAGCTTAAGCAGGGCGCAGAACAATGAGCAGTTCTTC CASSLSRAQNNEQFF
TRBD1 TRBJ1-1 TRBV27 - TGTGCCAGCAGCTCGACAGGGGGTAACACTGAAGCTTTCTTT CASSSTGGNTEAFF
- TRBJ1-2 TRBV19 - TGTGCCAGTAGTTTTAACGGTCAAGGCTACACCTTC CASSFNGQGYTF
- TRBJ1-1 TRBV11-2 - TGTGCCAGCAGCCCCAGTGGCTGGGGCGTACAGGGCACTGAAGCTTTCTTT CASSPSGWGVQGTEAFF
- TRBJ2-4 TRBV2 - TGTGCCAGCAGGCCCCGGGGGGCAGATCTAGCCAAAAACATTCAGTACTTC CASRPRGADLAKNIQYF
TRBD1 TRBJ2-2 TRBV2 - TGTGCCAGCAGGGGACAGTCGAACACCGGGGAGCTGTTTTTT CASRGQSNTGELFF
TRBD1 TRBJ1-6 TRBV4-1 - TGCGCCAGCAGCCAGCCCGACAGGGACCGTTCACCCCTCCACTTT CASSQPDRDRSPLHF
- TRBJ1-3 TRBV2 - TGTGCCAGCTTTCGGCAGGGGAAGGGAAACACCATATATTTT CASFRQGKGNTIYF
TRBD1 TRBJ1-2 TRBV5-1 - TGCGCCAGCAGCTTCGCGGGACAGGGGTCTGGCTACACCTTC CASSFAGQGSGYTF
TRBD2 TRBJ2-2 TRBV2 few TGTGCCAGCAGTGTCGGGGAGGGTTTAGGGACCGGGGAGCTGTTTTTT CASSVGEGLGTGELFF
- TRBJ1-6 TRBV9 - TGTGCCAGCAGCGTAGAAGCTAATTCACCCCTCCACTTT CASSVEANSPLHF
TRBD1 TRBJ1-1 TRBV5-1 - TGCGCCAGCAGCTCCTCCTTCGGGACAGGGGGCCCCCGGAACACTGAAGCTTTCTTT CASSSSFGTGGPRNTEAFF